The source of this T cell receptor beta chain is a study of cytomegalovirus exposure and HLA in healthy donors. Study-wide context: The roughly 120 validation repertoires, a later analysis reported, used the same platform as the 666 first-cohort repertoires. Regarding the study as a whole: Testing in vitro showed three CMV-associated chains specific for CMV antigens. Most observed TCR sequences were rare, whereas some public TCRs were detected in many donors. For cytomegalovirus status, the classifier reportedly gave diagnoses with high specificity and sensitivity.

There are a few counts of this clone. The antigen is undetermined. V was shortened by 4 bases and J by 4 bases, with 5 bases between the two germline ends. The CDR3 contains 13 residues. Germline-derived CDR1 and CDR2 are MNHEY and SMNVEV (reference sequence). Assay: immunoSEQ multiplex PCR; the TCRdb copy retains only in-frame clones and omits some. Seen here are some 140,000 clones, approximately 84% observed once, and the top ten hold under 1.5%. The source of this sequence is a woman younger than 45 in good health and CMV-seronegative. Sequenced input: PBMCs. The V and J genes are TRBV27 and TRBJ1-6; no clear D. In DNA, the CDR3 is TGTGCCAGCAGTTCGGGTTATAATTCACCCCTCCACTTT. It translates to CASSSGYNSPLHF.